This record covers a single T cell receptor beta chain. The protocol was immunoSEQ multiplex PCR, while the TCRdb copy is restricted to in-frame clones and leaves out a portion. This table holds 35,000 to 55,000 clones, approximately 83% found once. The sample originates from a study of T cell responses to AZD1222 COVID-19 vaccine. V was pared by 4 bases and J by 2 bases, with 15 bases between. The CDR3 is 16 amino acids. The V gene's germline CDR1 is KGHDR and CDR2 SFDVKD. The receptor was derived from an adult in good health. The specimen was peripheral blood, collected on day 0 of AZD1222 vaccination. The chain uses TRBV24-1 and TRBJ2-3; D may be TRBD1 (6 bases). DNA of the CDR3: TGTGCCACCAGTGACCCGCTGGGGGCAAACACAGATACGCAGTATTTT. Its translation is CATSDPLGANTDTQYF.